This TCR beta chain stems from a study of OX40 agonist ivuxolimab in advanced cancers. For the study in its entirety: Ivuxolimab, which targeted the costimulatory receptor OX40 (CD134), was an agonistic, fully human IgG2 monoclonal antibody. Intravenous ivuxolimab was administered to patients every 2 weeks at six dose levels: 0.01, 0.1, 0.3, 1.5, 3 and 10 mg/kg. Of the approximately 50 dose-escalation patients, hepatocellular carcinoma was present in roughly 19, melanoma in roughly 15, renal cell carcinoma in 9 and head and neck cancer in 9. In the dose-escalation cohort, roughly 80% of patients were male, and the mean age was approximately 55 years, with a range of about 23 to 85. Patients were allowed to have had prior anti-PD-1, anti-PD-L1 or anti-CTLA-4 therapy, and roughly 40% of the dose-escalation patients had previously received checkpoint inhibitors. Partial responses were achieved by three dose-escalation patients, of whom one had hepatocellular carcinoma and two had cutaneous melanoma. Peripheral TCRbeta sequencing aimed to test whether ivuxolimab altered TCR sequence diversity and caused clonal T-cell expansion. The paper covers the monotherapy dose-escalation part of the phase I ivuxolimab trial, which included N of about 50 patients.

Results the study describes overall, beyond this receptor: In the 0.1-3.0 mg/kg groups, partial responders were among the patients with the lowest normalized peripheral clonal expansion, particularly in CD8+ T cells. Low levels of normalized T-cell clonal expansion were also seen in some nonresponding patients. At doses of 0.1 to 3.0 mg/kg, clonal expansion of both CD4+ and CD8+ T cells in blood was seen between baseline and week 6. After ivuxolimab, expanded clones were on average more numerous among CD8+ T cells than among CD4+ T cells. The antigen specificity of the clonally expanded peripheral T cells was not determined.

The germline V gene specifies SGHAT as CDR1 and FQNNGV as CDR2. From the cysteine through the phenylalanine, the CDR3 covers 13 amino acids. Kept here is only the CDR3 DNA, which spans 39 bases and is read in frame from base 1. The trial excluded patients who had a history of autoimmune disease or who were on systemic immunosuppression. Peripheral blood for TCR sequencing was collected from all dose cohorts at baseline, on cycle 4 day 1, and on cycle 7 day 1. Samples came from an open-label, multicenter, first-in-human phase I dose-escalation trial of ivuxolimab. The trial enrolled adults with locally advanced or metastatic head and neck squamous cell, hepatocellular, melanoma or renal cell carcinoma. Before TCR sequencing, CD4+ T cells and CD8+ T cells were sorted from peripheral blood as separate populations. Genomic DNA was extracted from sorted cells for sequencing of the TCRbeta CDR3 region. The immunoSEQ Assay was used to sequence the TCRbeta CDR3 regions. As stored in TCRdb, this immuneACCESS dataset retains in-frame rearrangements with V and J assigned. A fraction of the clones does not appear; measured against another copy, unresolved V genes explain less than half of the discrepancy, and the remainder lacks a known reason. For this sample the table gives about 48,000 clones, of which approximately 81% were detected only once. Of the sample, roughly 9.9% falls within the top ten clones.

This clone appeared a single time. Its specific antigen is unknown. The junction departs from the called germline gene at one end, perhaps through a read error. The receptor chain draws on TRBV11-2 and TRBJ1-1, with a tentative D gene TRBD1 over 5 matching bases. This clonotype was sampled from an adult with an advanced solid tumor such as melanoma, head and neck, liver or kidney cancer. The sequences come from CD4+ or CD8+ T cells sorted from blood, collected in a trial of the OX40 agonist ivuxolimab. The CDR3 reads as follows: CASSVEGTTEAFF. The sequence in DNA is TGTGCCAGCAGCGTAGAAGGGACCACTGAAGCTTTCTTT.